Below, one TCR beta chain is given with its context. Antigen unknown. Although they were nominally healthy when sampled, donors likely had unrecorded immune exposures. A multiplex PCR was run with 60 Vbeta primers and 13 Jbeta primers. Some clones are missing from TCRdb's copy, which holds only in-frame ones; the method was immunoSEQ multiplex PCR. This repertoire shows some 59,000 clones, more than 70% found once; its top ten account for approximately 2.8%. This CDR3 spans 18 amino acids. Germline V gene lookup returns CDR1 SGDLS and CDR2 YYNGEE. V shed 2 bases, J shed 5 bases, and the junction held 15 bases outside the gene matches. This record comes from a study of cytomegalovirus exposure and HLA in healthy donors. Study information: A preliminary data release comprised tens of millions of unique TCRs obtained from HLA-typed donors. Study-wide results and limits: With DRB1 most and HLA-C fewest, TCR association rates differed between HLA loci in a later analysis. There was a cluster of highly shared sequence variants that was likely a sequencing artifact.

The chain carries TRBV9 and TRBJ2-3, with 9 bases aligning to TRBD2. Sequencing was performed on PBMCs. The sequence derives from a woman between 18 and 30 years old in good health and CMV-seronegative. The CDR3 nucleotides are TGTGCCAGCAGCGTCTCGGGTGCTAGCGGGACCCCGGGAGATACGCAGTATTTT. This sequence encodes CASSVSGASGTPGDTQYF.